Below, 29 T cell receptor beta chains from the same sample are listed, as sequenced in a study of blood T cell repertoires in COVID-19. Profiled with immunoSEQ multiplex PCR; TCRdb holds only in-frame clones, not every one. The sample records approximately 66,000 clones, 70% to 90% being singletons. The sample taken for sequencing was peripheral blood. The receptors stem from a man aged 50 or older with active COVID-19.

This chain links TRBV18 with TRBJ1-1; D is undetermined. This CDR3 is built from 16 residues. Germline loops: CDR1 KGHSH, CDR2 LQKENI. The ends were cut back, 2 bases at V and 1 base at J, with 14 bases in the middle. The CDR3 reads CASSPGRSPSNTEAFF. As DNA, the CDR3 is TGTGCCAGCTCACCAGGCAGGTCCCCGTCGAACACTGAAGCTTTCTTT.

The V and J genes are TRBV11-3 and TRBJ2-3, with D tentatively TRBD1 (5 bases). Germline loops: CDR1 SGHNT, CDR2 YENEEA. The CDR3 spans 14 residues. The CDR3 spells CATRPGRGTDTQYF. CDR3 DNA sequence: TGTGCTACCAGGCCAGGCAGGGGCACAGATACGCAGTATTTT.

DNA of the CDR3: TGTGCCAGCAGCGTAGATGAGGGACAGGGCAATGAGCAGTTCTTC. This codes for CASSVDEGQGNEQFF. The genes are TRBV9 and TRBJ2-1; 9 bases are a match to TRBD1. There are 15 residues in the CDR3. Germline CDR1 SGDLS, CDR2 YYNGEE. V lost 0 bases to trimming and J lost 6 bases; unmatched junction nucleotides: 4.

This chain joins TRBV28 and TRBJ2-1; 7 bases are shared with TRBD1. The germline CDR1 and CDR2 sequences are MDHEN and SYDVKM. With 6 bases clipped from V and 0 bases from J, the junction kept 5 bases outside the gene matches. The CDR3 runs 15 residues. The CDR3, as DNA: TGTGCCAGCAGCCCTGACAGGGCCTCCTACAATGAGCAGTTCTTC. Protein product: CASSPDRASYNEQFF. The full variable domain, with the rest looked up from reference TRBV28 and TRBJ2-1, is DVKVTQSSRYLVKRTGEKVFLECVQDMDHENMFWYRQDPGLGLRLIYFSYDVKMKEKGDIPEGYSVSREKKERFSLILESASTNQTSMYLCASSPDRASYNEQFFGPGTRLTVL.

The chain combines TRBV29-1 with TRBJ2-2, with D perhaps matching TRBD1 (6 bases). V shed 3 bases and J shed 7 bases, with 15 bases lying between them. This CDR3 has 14 residues. Germline-derived CDR1 and CDR2 are SQVTM and ANQGSEA. The CDR3 reads CSVEGWGQGGELFF. The CDR3 DNA is TGCAGCGTTGAGGGATGGGGGCAGGGCGGGGAGCTGTTTTTT.

This clone was found once. The CDR3 loop reads CASSLAGGTQYF. DNA of the CDR3: TGTGCCAGCAGTTTGGCCGGGGGGACCCAGTACTTC. The chain recombines TRBV12-3 or TRBV12-4 with TRBJ2-5, with D perhaps TRBD2 (6 bases). The CDR3 loop spans 12 amino acids. Trimming removed 3 bases from V and 7 bases from J, with 9 bases in between.

This clone appeared a few times. The chain couples TRBV9 to TRBJ1-5; D perhaps matches TRBD1 (6 bases). Germline CDR1 is SGDLS and CDR2 is YYNGEE. The CDR3 runs 15 residues. V shed 4 bases and J shed 1 base, with 12 bases lying between them. The CDR3 loop is CASSSGQRSNQPQHF. CDR3 sequence (DNA): TGTGCCAGCAGCTCCGGACAGCGCAGCAATCAGCCCCAGCATTTT.

This chain joins TRBV11-3 and TRBJ1-2, with 7 bases matching TRBD1. The trim removed 4 bases at V and 7 bases at J, leaving 6 bases unmatched. The CDR3 totals 13 residues. The V gene's germline CDR1 is SGHNT and CDR2 YENEEA. This CDR3 reads CASSSRQGSGYTF. The CDR3 DNA is TGTGCCAGCAGCTCCCGACAGGGCAGTGGCTACACCTTC.

This chain uses TRBV7-9 with TRBJ2-7, with 8 bases lining up with TRBD1. With V trimmed by 2 bases and J by 4 bases, 7 bases remained unmatched. The germline CDR1 and CDR2 sequences are SEHNR and FQNEAQ (reference sequence). The CDR3 sequence is 15 residues long. The CDR3 bases are TGTGCCAGCAGCTTAACCGGGACAGGAGATTACGAGCAGTACGTC. Protein: CASSLTGTGDYEQYV.

This clone showed up just once. The junction departs from germline at one end; a sequencing error may be responsible. The genes are TRBV12-5 and TRBJ1-1; D not certain. CDR1 is LGHNT, CDR2 FRNRAP, per germline. The CDR3 length is 10 residues. CDR3 coding DNA: TGTGCTAGTGGTTTGGTATTGAGAGTTTTT. It is translated as CASGLVLRVF.

This rearrangement joins TRBV11-2 to TRBJ2-7; D is perhaps TRBD2 (5 bases). CDR1 and CDR2 (germline): SGHAT, FQNNGV. The CDR3 is made up of 12 amino acids. With 0 bases removed from V and 6 bases from J, the gap between germline ends came to 6 bases. The chain's CDR3 is CASSLDRGEQYV. CDR3 sequence (DNA): TGTGCCAGCAGCTTAGATCGGGGCGAGCAGTACGTC.

V gene TRBV5-4 combines with J gene TRBJ1-1; D gene uncertain. Trimming shortened V by 0 bases and J by 1 base, and 7 bases separated the two germline ends. Germline V gene data show CDR1 as SGHNT and CDR2 as YYREEE (reference sequence). The CDR3 runs 14 residues. In nucleotides, the CDR3 is TGTGCCAGCAGCTTGGACTCAAGGAACACTGAAGCTTTCTTT. This translates into CASSLDSRNTEAFF.

The chain joins TRBV12-3 or TRBV12-4 to TRBJ2-7; D is ambiguous. V was cut by 6 bases and J by 5 bases, with 14 bases left in between. This CDR3 contains 13 residues. The CDR3, as DNA: TGTGCCAGCAGCCCTTTTGAGGCGAACGAGCAGTACTTC. It codes for CASSPFEANEQYF.

The gene calls are TRBV7-9 and TRBJ1-5, with 8 positions matching TRBD1. CDR3 size: 12 residues. Per germline, CDR1 SEHNR and CDR2 FQNEAQ (reference sequence). V lost 1 base, J lost 11 bases, and 1 base stayed unmatched. The CDR3 spells CASSLEQGAQHF. CDR3 in DNA: TGTGCCAGCAGCTTAGAACAGGGGGCCCAGCATTTT. The whole variable domain, filled in from reference TRBV7-9 and TRBJ1-5, reads DTGVSQNPRHKITKRGQNVTFRCDPISEHNRLYWYRQTLGQGPEFLTYFQNEAQLEKSRLLSDRFSAERPKGSFSTLEIQRTEQGDSAMYLCASSLEQGAQHFGDGTRLSIL.

The chain carries TRBV19 and TRBJ1-6, with D unclear. Trimming left V 9 bases short and J 0 bases short, with 9 bases between. The CDR3 runs 14 residues. CDR1 LNHDA and CDR2 SQIVND come from the germline V gene (reference sequence). The CDR3 region has the DNA TGTGCCAGCAAGACAAGCTCCTATAATTCACCCCTCCACTTT. It translates to CASKTSSYNSPLHF.

This chain connects TRBV3-1 (or the pseudogene TRBV3-2) to TRBJ2-3, with a weak D call TRBD1 (5 bases). V was cut by 2 bases and J by 4 bases, with 10 bases left in between. This CDR3 contains 14 residues. Per the germline V gene, CDR1 is LGHDT and CDR2 is YNNKEL (reference sequence). CDR3: CASSQKGVPDTQYF. The CDR3 coding sequence is TGTGCCAGCAGCCAAAAAGGGGTCCCAGATACGCAGTATTTT.

The rearrangement joins TRBV14 to TRBJ1-3; no definite D call. Germline CDR1 SGHDN, CDR2 FVKESK. The CDR3 sequence is 15 residues long. V lost 4 bases to trimming and J lost 4 bases, with 14 bases between them. The DNA of the CDR3 is TGTGCCAGCAGCCGCTCACCACAGAGAGGAAACACCATATATTTT. Translating it yields CASSRSPQRGNTIYF. Looking up the rest from reference TRBV14 and TRBJ1-3 gives the full variable domain: EAGVTQFPSHSVIEKGQTVTLRCDPISGHDNLYWYRRVMGKEIKFLLHFVKESKQDESGMPNNRFLAERTGGTYSTLKVQPAELEDSGVYFCASSRSPQRGNTIYFGEGSWLTVV.

V gene TRBV9 combines with J gene TRBJ2-3, with a tentative D call TRBD2 (6 bases). This CDR3 is built from 14 residues. The V and J ends lost 4 bases and 3 bases respectively, with 12 bases between them. The germline V gene encodes CDR1 SGDLS and CDR2 YYNGEE. CDR3: CASSWGAGTDTQYF. The CDR3 DNA sequence: TGTGCCAGCAGCTGGGGCGCGGGGACAGATACGCAGTATTTT.

The chain combines TRBV7-9 with TRBJ2-5; 8 bases fit TRBD2. CDR1 and CDR2 (germline): SEHNR, FQNEAQ (reference sequence). Germline trimming cut 11 bases from V and 9 bases from J; bases unmatched to any gene: 11. The CDR3 runs to 12 residues. The CDR3 protein is CAGSEGRGAQYF. CDR3 in DNA: TGTGCCGGTTCGGAGGGGCGGGGGGCCCAGTACTTC.

This clone was picked up one time. The rearrangement uses TRBV30 and TRBJ2-1; D possibly corresponds to TRBD2 (6 bases). Looked up from germline, CDR1 is GTSNPN and CDR2 is SVGIG (reference sequence). V was clipped by 2 bases and J by 6 bases, with 8 bases between them. The CDR3 runs 12 residues. CDR3 coding DNA: TGTGCCTGGAGTTGGGAGGTCAATGAGCAGTTCTTC. Encoded protein: CAWSWEVNEQFF.

A few counts support this clone. V is TRBV30 and J is TRBJ1-4; D perhaps matches TRBD1 (5 bases). Germline loops: CDR1 GTSNPN, CDR2 SVGIG (reference sequence). With 4 bases removed from V and 7 bases from J, the gap between germline ends came to 10 bases. The CDR3 is 12 residues long. CDR3 sequence reads: CAWTGYGEKLFF. The CDR3, as DNA: TGTGCCTGGACAGGGTATGGTGAAAAACTGTTTTTT.

CDR3 nucleotides: TGTGCCAGCAGTTACAGGGGACAGAGATATAGCAATCAGCCCCAGCATTTT. It yields the protein CASSYRGQRYSNQPQHF. The chain has TRBV6-2 or TRBV6-3 and TRBJ1-5, with 7 bases lining up with TRBD1. V lost 2 bases and J lost 0; bases outside the gene matches: 7. The germline V gene encodes CDR1 MNHEY and CDR2 SVGEGT. This CDR3 is built from 17 residues.

The chain recombines TRBV25-1 with TRBJ1-2; D is ambiguous. The V gene lost 0 bases and the J gene lost 2 bases, with 16 bases spanning the gap. The CDR3 has 17 residues. Germline assignment: CDR1 MGHDK and CDR2 SYGVNS. CDR3 sequence (DNA): TGTGCCAGCAGTGAATACCCAGATAACAATATCAACTATGGCTACACCTTC. Protein: CASSEYPDNNINYGYTF.

V is TRBV6-2 or TRBV6-3 and J is TRBJ1-5; weak D call: TRBD1 (6 bases). The CDR3 spans 13 residues. V lost 5 bases, J lost 5 bases, and 10 bases lay in between. The V gene's germline CDR1 is MNHEY and CDR2 SVGEGT. DNA of the CDR3: TGTGCCAGCAGTCTGACAGGTTATCAGCCCCAGCATTTT. Translation gives CASSLTGYQPQHF.

This clone was counted a few times. The chain employs TRBV6-5 and TRBJ2-7; tentative D call: TRBD2 (5 bases). The germline CDR1 and CDR2 sequences are MNHEY and SVGAGI. The V and J ends lost 4 bases and 2 bases respectively, with 9 bases between them. CDR3 size: 13 residues. This CDR3 reads CASSSRETYEQYF. The CDR3 nucleotides read TGTGCCAGCAGTTCGAGGGAAACCTACGAGCAGTACTTC.

The chain recombines TRBV7-8 with TRBJ2-1, with a weak D call TRBD2 (6 bases). CDR3 length: 15 amino acids. Germline CDR1 and CDR2: SGHVS and FQNEAQ. The V and J ends lost 5 bases and 2 bases respectively, with 13 bases between them. This chain's CDR3 is CASSNRETPYNEQFF. The CDR3 bases are TGTGCCAGCAGCAATCGGGAGACACCCTACAATGAGCAGTTCTTC.

This clone was recorded at least ten times. The chain uses TRBV6-6 and TRBJ2-7; D is uncertain. The CDR3 has 15 residues. Germline loops: CDR1 MNHNY, CDR2 SVGAGI (reference sequence). V gave up 0 bases and J gave up 0 bases, with 9 bases separating them. CDR3: CASSYSDTDSYEQYF. In DNA form, the CDR3 reads TGTGCCAGCAGTTACTCTGACACAGACTCCTACGAGCAGTACTTC.

This clone was recorded once. This chain connects TRBV5-4 to TRBJ1-4; a possible D gene is TRBD1 (5 bases). The CDR3 loop spans 13 amino acids. V was trimmed by 4 bases and J by 6 bases, leaving 10 bases between them. Germline loops: CDR1 SGHNT, CDR2 YYREEE (reference sequence). CDR3 protein: CASSPGTDEKLFF. The CDR3 nucleotides are TGTGCCAGCAGCCCGGGGACTGATGAAAAACTGTTTTTT.

The chain uses TRBV18 and TRBJ2-1, with TRBD1 matching 7 bases. The CDR3 totals 17 residues. J gave up 6 bases and V 1 base, and 12 bases lay outside the gene matches. CDR1 and CDR2 from the germline V gene are KGHSH and LQKENI. The CDR3 region has the DNA TGTGCCAGCTCACCACTCCCCCGACAGGGTAACATCAATGAGCAGTTCTTC. This encodes CASSPLPRQGNINEQFF.